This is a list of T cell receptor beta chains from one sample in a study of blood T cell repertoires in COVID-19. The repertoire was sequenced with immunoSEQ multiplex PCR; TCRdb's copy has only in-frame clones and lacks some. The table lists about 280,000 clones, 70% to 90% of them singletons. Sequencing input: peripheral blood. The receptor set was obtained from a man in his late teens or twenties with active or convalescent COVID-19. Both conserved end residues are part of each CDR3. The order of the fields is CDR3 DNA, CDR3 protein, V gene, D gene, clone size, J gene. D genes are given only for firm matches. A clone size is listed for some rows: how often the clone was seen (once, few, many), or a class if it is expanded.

DNA: TGTGCCAGCACTCCCGGCGGCGGCTTCTATGGCTACACCTTC
CDR3: CASTPGGGFYGYTF
V: TRBV27
D: .
size: .
J: TRBJ1-2

DNA: TGTGCCAGCAACGGACAGGGGAGAGACGAGCAGTACTTC
CDR3: CASNGQGRDEQYF
V: TRBV6-6
D: TRBD1
size: .
J: TRBJ2-7

DNA: TGTGCCAGCGCGGGGGGAAACACCATATATTTT
CDR3: CASAGGNTIYF
V: TRBV7-9
D: .
size: .
J: TRBJ1-3

DNA: TGTGCCAGCAGCCCCGGGACAGGGGGACGGGAGGAGCAGTACTTC
CDR3: CASSPGTGGREEQYF
V: TRBV14
D: TRBD1
size: once
J: TRBJ2-7

DNA: TGTGCCAGCAGTTTTCTCGCCAGGGAAGGGGACGAGCAGTACTTC
CDR3: CASSFLAREGDEQYF
V: TRBV28
D: .
size: .
J: TRBJ2-7

DNA: TGCGCCAGCAACGACAGGGAGATTTCGGCGAACACTGAAGCTTTCTTT
CDR3: CASNDREISANTEAFF
V: TRBV10-2
D: TRBD1
size: .
J: TRBJ1-1

DNA: TGTGCCAGTAGTAAAGGACAGGGGATGAACACCGGGGAGCTGTTTTTT
CDR3: CASSKGQGMNTGELFF
V: TRBV19
D: TRBD1
size: .
J: TRBJ2-2

DNA: TGTGCTAGTGGTTTGTCGGCGGAGGCACCCCTCCACTTT
CDR3: CASGLSAEAPLHF
V: TRBV12-5
D: .
size: .
J: TRBJ1-6

DNA: TGTGCCAGCAGCCGACTCTTGGGACAGAACTCTGGAAACACCATATATTTT
CDR3: CASSRLLGQNSGNTIYF
V: TRBV6-6
D: TRBD1
size: .
J: TRBJ1-3

DNA: TGTGCCAGCGGCTGGAGCGGGGGAGGCAATGAGCAGTTCTTC
CDR3: CASGWSGGGNEQFF
V: TRBV9
D: TRBD2
size: .
J: TRBJ2-1

DNA: TGTGCCAGCTCACGGACTAGCACTAATGAAAAACTGTTTTTT
CDR3: CASSRTSTNEKLFF
V: TRBV18
D: .
size: .
J: TRBJ1-4

DNA: TGCGCCAGCAGCCAAGATAGCAGCGAGGAGGAGCTGTTTTTT
CDR3: CASSQDSSEEELFF
V: TRBV4-3
D: .
size: .
J: TRBJ2-2

DNA: TGTGCCAGCAGCCCGAAACCCGGACAGGGGGGGACCAGGTACGAGCAGTACTTC
CDR3: CASSPKPGQGGTRYEQYF
V: TRBV14
D: TRBD1
size: .
J: TRBJ2-7

DNA: TGTGCCAGCAGCTTATCCGGGACAGACTCCTACGAGCAGTACTTC
CDR3: CASSLSGTDSYEQYF
V: TRBV7-2
D: TRBD1
size: .
J: TRBJ2-7

DNA: TGTGCCAGCAGCGGGGGACAGGGACAGCGGAACTATGGCTACACCTTC
CDR3: CASSGGQGQRNYGYTF
V: TRBV9
D: TRBD1
size: .
J: TRBJ1-2

DNA: TGCGCCAGCAGCTTAAGAACAGGGGGCTGGAATGAGCAGTTCTTC
CDR3: CASSLRTGGWNEQFF
V: TRBV5-1
D: TRBD1
size: .
J: TRBJ2-1

DNA: TGTGCCAGCAGCTTTGTGTTATCTAACTATGGCTACACCTTC
CDR3: CASSFVLSNYGYTF
V: TRBV13
D: .
size: .
J: TRBJ1-2